This passage covers 14 T cell receptor beta chains from one sample sequenced in a study of graft-versus-host responses after intestinal transplantation. Sequencing was performed with immunoSEQ multiplex PCR; in TCRdb, only in-frame clones are kept and a portion is missing. The repertoire holds 20,000 to 30,000 clones, with 82% as singletons. These receptors' antigens are unknown. Sequencing was performed on unstimulated CD4+ T cells sorted from spleen or lymph node cells, taken before intestinal transplant. The receptors stem from a human donor who received an intestinal transplant.

The chain has TRBV6-5 and TRBJ2-5; D not resolved. Germline V CDR1 and CDR2: MNHEY, SVGAGI. The CDR3 contains 12 residues. V was cut by 10 bases and J by 7 bases, with 16 bases left in between. The CDR3 sequence: CATAGWFGTQYF. As DNA, the CDR3 is TGTGCCACCGCCGGTTGGTTCGGGACCCAGTACTTC.

This clone was recorded only once. The chain uses TRBV9 and TRBJ1-1, with 8 bases identical to TRBD1. J was trimmed by 5 bases and V by 3 bases; bases with no gene match: 3. Germline V gene data show CDR1 as SGDLS and CDR2 as YYNGEE. The CDR3 covers 13 residues. Here the CDR3 DNA reads TGTGCCAGCAGCGGGACAGGGAGAACTGAAGCTTTCTTT. This translates into CASSGTGRTEAFF.

This chain joins TRBV18 and TRBJ1-1; 9 bases match TRBD1. The CDR3 sequence is 14 residues long. Trimming took 3 bases from V and 7 from J; bases not matched to a gene: 6. Germline lookup yields CDR1 KGHSH and CDR2 LQKENI. The CDR3, as DNA: TGTGCCAGCTCACCCCGGGACAGGGCCCTTGAAGCTTTCTTT. Translation gives CASSPRDRALEAFF. The full variable domain, rest sourced from reference TRBV18 and TRBJ1-1, is NAGVMQNPRHLVRRRGQEARLRCSPMKGHSHVYWYRQLPEEGLKFMVYLQKENIIDESGMPKERFSAEFPKEGPSILRIQQVVRGDSAAYFCASSPRDRALEAFFGQGTRLTVV.

The chain combines TRBV4-1 with TRBJ2-7, with a tentative D call TRBD2 (5 bases). The CDR3 extends over 17 amino acids. Trimming removed 1 base from V and 1 base from J, with 17 bases in between. The germline V gene has CDR1 MGHRA and CDR2 YSYEKL. For the CDR3, the DNA is TGCGCCAGCAGCCAAGTAGTAGTATACGGGAATTCCTACGAGCAGTACTTC. This codes for CASSQVVVYGNSYEQYF.

The chain has TRBV12-5 and TRBJ2-1, with 16 nucleotides matching TRBD2. V gave up 7 bases and J gave up 2 bases; unmatched junction bases: 8. This CDR3 has 18 residues. Germline V gene data show CDR1 as LGHNT and CDR2 as FRNRAP. CDR3 sequence (DNA): TGTGCTAGTGCCCCCGGGACTAGCGGGGGGGCCGCCTACAATGAGCAGTTCTTC. It is translated as CASAPGTSGGAAYNEQFF. Combining the CDR3 with reference TRBV12-5 and TRBJ2-1 gives the whole variable domain DARVTQTPRHKVTEMGQEVTMRCQPILGHNTVFWYRQTMMQGLELLAYFRNRAPLDDSGMPKDRFSAEMPDATLATLKIQPSEPRDSAVYFCASAPGTSGGAAYNEQFFGPGTRLTVL.

The J gene is TRBJ1-1, the V gene TRBV28; D is ambiguous. Trimming removed 7 bases from V and 5 bases from J, with 14 bases in between. There are 13 residues in the CDR3. CDR1 and CDR2 from the germline V gene are MDHEN and SYDVKM. This CDR3 reads CASKNQVWTEAFF. In nucleotides, the CDR3 is TGTGCCAGCAAGAATCAGGTTTGGACTGAAGCTTTCTTT.

For this clone: The sample has other DNA sequences that encode this CDR3 too. This chain connects TRBV7-9 to TRBJ2-2; D not certain. The CDR3 loop spans 12 amino acids. V lost 5 bases and J lost 8, with 9 bases in between. Germline V CDR1 and CDR2: SEHNR, FQNEAQ (reference sequence). CDR3: CASSRTPGELFF. The CDR3 nucleotides are TGTGCCAGCAGCCGTACCCCAGGGGAGCTGTTTTTT.

The chain has TRBV6-1 and TRBJ2-7; D is undetermined. Germline lookup yields CDR1 MNHNS and CDR2 SASEGT. The length of the CDR3 is 14 residues. Trimming took off 5 bases at V and 0 bases at J, with 11 bases between the two ends. CDR3: CASSSQRNSYEQYF. CDR3 sequence (DNA): TGTGCCAGCAGTTCCCAGCGCAACTCCTACGAGCAGTACTTC.

This chain links TRBV29-1 with TRBJ2-7; TRBD1 agrees at 10 bases. CDR1 and CDR2 (germline): SQVTM, ANQGSEA. The J segment lost 3 bases and the V segment lost 7 bases, leaving 6 bases of the junction unmatched. The CDR3 is 13 amino acids. CDR3: CSGKDRGDYEQYF. DNA of the CDR3: TGCAGCGGCAAGGACAGGGGGGACTACGAGCAGTACTTC.

The chain couples TRBV19 to TRBJ2-7, with no clear D. The germline CDR1 and CDR2 sequences are LNHDA and SQIVND (reference sequence). Trimming took 4 bases from V and 3 from J, leaving 13 bases between them. The CDR3 runs 14 residues. CDR3 sequence reads: CASSKGGPVYEQYF. CDR3 DNA sequence: TGTGCCAGTAGTAAGGGTGGACCGGTCTACGAGCAGTACTTC. Looking up the rest from reference TRBV19 and TRBJ2-7 gives the full variable domain: DGGITQSPKYLFRKEGQNVTLSCEQNLNHDAMYWYRQDPGQGLRLIYYSQIVNDFQKGDIAEGYSVSREKKESFPLTVTSAQKNPTAFYLCASSKGGPVYEQYFGPGTRLTVT.

The rearrangement links TRBV5-1 to TRBJ1-1; the match to TRBD1 covers 7 bases. The CDR3 consists of 15 residues. The germline V gene has CDR1 SGHRS and CDR2 YFSETQ. Trimming at V came to 1 base and at J to 0 bases, leaving 3 bases not matched to a gene. The CDR3, as DNA: TGCGCCAGCAGCTTGACAGGGGACCTGAACACTGAAGCTTTCTTT. Encoded protein: CASSLTGDLNTEAFF.

J is TRBJ2-7 and V is TRBV6-1; 7 bases are a match to TRBD1. The V and J ends lost 4 bases and 2 bases, in that order; junction bases with no gene match: 5. Per the germline V gene, CDR1 is MNHNS and CDR2 is SASEGT. There are 14 residues in the CDR3. The CDR3 DNA reads TGTGCCAGCAGTGCCGGGACAGAGGCCTACGAGCAGTACTTC. This codes for CASSAGTEAYEQYF.

V and J are TRBV7-9 and TRBJ2-5; D gene uncertain. V was clipped by 2 bases and J by 0 bases, with 1 base between them. CDR1 and CDR2 (germline): SEHNR, FQNEAQ (reference sequence). The CDR3 spans 12 residues. CDR3 in DNA: TGTGCCAGCAGCTTACACCAAGAGACCCAGTACTTC. Protein sequence: CASSLHQETQYF.

This chain links TRBV30 with TRBJ2-7; D gene unclear. CDR3 size: 12 residues. Germline V gives CDR1 GTSNPN, CDR2 SVGIG (reference sequence). The ends were cut back, 2 bases at V and 4 bases at J, with 9 bases in the middle. DNA for the CDR3: TGTGCCTGGAGTTCGGGTAGTTACGAGCAGTACTTC. Its protein is CAWSSGSYEQYF.